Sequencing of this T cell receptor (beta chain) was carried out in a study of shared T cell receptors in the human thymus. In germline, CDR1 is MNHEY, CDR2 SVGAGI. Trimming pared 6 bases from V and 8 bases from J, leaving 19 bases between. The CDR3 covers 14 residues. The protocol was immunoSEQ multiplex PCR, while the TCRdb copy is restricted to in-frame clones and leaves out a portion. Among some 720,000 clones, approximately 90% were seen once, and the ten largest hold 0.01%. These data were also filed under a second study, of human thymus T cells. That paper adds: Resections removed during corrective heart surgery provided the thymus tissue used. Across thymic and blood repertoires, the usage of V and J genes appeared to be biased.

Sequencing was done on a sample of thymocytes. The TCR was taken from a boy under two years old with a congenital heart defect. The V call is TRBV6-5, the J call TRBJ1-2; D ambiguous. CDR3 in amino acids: CASRRYGKGWGYTF. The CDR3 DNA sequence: TGTGCCAGCAGACGCTACGGGAAGGGATGGGGCTACACCTTC.